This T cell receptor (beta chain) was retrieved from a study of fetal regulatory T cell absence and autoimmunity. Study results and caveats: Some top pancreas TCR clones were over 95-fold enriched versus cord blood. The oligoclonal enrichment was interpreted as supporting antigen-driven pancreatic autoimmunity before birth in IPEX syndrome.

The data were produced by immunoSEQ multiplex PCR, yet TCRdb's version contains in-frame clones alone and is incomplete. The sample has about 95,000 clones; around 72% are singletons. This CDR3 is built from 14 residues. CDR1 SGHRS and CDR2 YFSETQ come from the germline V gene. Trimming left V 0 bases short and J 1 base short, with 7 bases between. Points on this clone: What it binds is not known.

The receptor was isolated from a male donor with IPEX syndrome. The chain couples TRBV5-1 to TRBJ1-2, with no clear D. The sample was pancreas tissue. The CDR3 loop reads CASSLGADNYGYTF. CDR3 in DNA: TGCGCCAGCAGCTTGGGGGCAGATAACTATGGCTACACCTTC.